The clone carrying this T cell receptor (beta chain) was observed a single time. The sample belongs to a study of read filtering for tumor transcriptome and immune sequencing. Whole-study context: The cohort had approximately 16 men and approximately 14 women aged about 45 to 90, mean roughly 70 years. TCR-mapped reads were about 4.05 to 11 million with IR-seq versus roughly 85 to 1,300 with RNA-seq.

In germline, CDR1 is LGHNT, CDR2 FRNRAP. The CDR3 spans 10 residues. Trimming shortened V by 11 bases and J by 5 bases, and 10 bases separated the two germline ends. Molecular barcoded adaptors covering alpha/delta and beta/gamma chains were used on about 0.4 ug RNA. TCRdb redid the calling of the reads with MiXCR, one entry per CDR3 protein. This sample has roughly 60,000 distinct CDR3 sequences, with 20% to 25% found just once. V and J are TRBV12-5 and TRBJ2-7, with D unresolved. The receptor comes from a donor at least 40 years old with multiple myeloma. The sequenced sample consisted of a population of CD138-negative cells sorted from bone marrow. The CDR3 protein is CARLLNEQYF. CDR3 DNA sequence: TGTGCTCGGCTATTGAACGAGCAGTACTTC.